The TCR beta chain under discussion was sequenced for a study of T-cell memory formation after mild COVID-19. Study findings and constraints: Prior to infection, memory already included some responding clones, suggesting cross-reactive memory joined. CD4+ clones that contracted lay mainly in CM and EM; CD8+ ones lay in EMRA. Confirmation of SARS-CoV-2 specificity was lacking for second-wave clones peaking day 37.

cDNA libraries for TCR alpha and TCR beta, carrying sample barcodes and UMIs, came from 5'RACE with constant-segment primers. MiXCR, run by TCRdb on the 5' RACE reads, gives a single entry per CDR3 protein. The sample gives about 27,000 distinct CDR3 sequences, approximately 7.4% of which show up once; 11% to 15% is in the top ten. CDR1 is LGHNA and CDR2 is YNFKEQ in the germline V gene. CDR3 length: 16 amino acids. V was clipped by 2 bases and J by 0 bases, with 8 bases between them. This clonotype has just a few counts. Its antigen is undetermined. The TCR was taken from an adult woman who had mild COVID-19 (a few samples of this study predate the infection). Cell type and time point are not known. The rearrangement uses TRBV4-2 and TRBJ2-6; D is unresolved. The sequencing input was PBMCs or a T cell subset sorted from them (not recorded which). CDR3 coding DNA: TGTGCCAGCAGCCAAACCGGTAACTCTGGGGCCAACGTCCTGACTTTC. Amino acid sequence: CASSQTGNSGANVLTF.